The 27 T cell receptor beta chains below were found in one sample sequenced in a study of cytomegalovirus exposure and HLA in healthy donors. Sequencing used immunoSEQ multiplex PCR; TCRdb keeps in-frame clones, though not all of them. The table includes over 75,000 clones, just over 90% detected once. Sequences were obtained from PBMCs. Receptors were obtained from a man aged 30 to 45 in good health and CMV-seronegative.

The gene calls are TRBV18 and TRBJ2-2, with TRBD1 matching over 10 bases. The CDR3 is made up of 15 amino acids. Per the germline V gene, CDR1 is KGHSH and CDR2 is LQKENI. J gave up 3 bases and V 4 bases, and 2 bases lay outside the gene matches. This CDR3 is CASSQTGGDTGELFF. CDR3 nucleotides: TGTGCCAGCTCACAGACAGGGGGCGACACCGGGGAGCTGTTTTTT.

This rearrangement joins TRBV28 to TRBJ2-3, with D unresolved. The CDR3 runs to 14 residues. Trimming cost V 8 bases and J 2 bases, with 14 bases left between them. Looked up from germline, CDR1 is MDHEN and CDR2 is SYDVKM. The chain's CDR3 is CASRRPFNTDTQYF. The CDR3 nucleotides read TGTGCCAGCCGGAGACCCTTTAACACAGATACGCAGTATTTT.

This chain uses TRBV19 with TRBJ2-3; 11 bases agree with TRBD1. V lost 1 base, J lost 4 bases, and 4 bases stayed unmatched. The germline gives CDR1 LNHDA, CDR2 SQIVND (reference sequence). This CDR3 has 16 residues. The CDR3 loop is CASSIVPGQGADTQYF. The DNA of the CDR3 is TGTGCCAGTAGTATAGTTCCGGGACAGGGGGCAGATACGCAGTATTTT. The complete variable domain, with remaining parts taken from reference TRBV19 and TRBJ2-3, reads DGGITQSPKYLFRKEGQNVTLSCEQNLNHDAMYWYRQDPGQGLRLIYYSQIVNDFQKGDIAEGYSVSREKKESFPLTVTSAQKNPTAFYLCASSIVPGQGADTQYFGPGTRLTVL.

This rearrangement joins TRBV18 to TRBJ2-4; TRBD1 agrees at 8 bases. The V segment lost 0 bases and the J segment 1 base; nucleotides outside the gene matches: 2. This CDR3 is 16 amino acids long. Germline CDR1 reads KGHSH; CDR2 reads LQKENI. The CDR3 region is CASSPPTGVAKNIQYF. The CDR3 nucleotides are TGTGCCAGCTCACCACCGACAGGGGTCGCCAAAAACATTCAGTACTTC.

The CDR3 is CASSLVLQNTEAFF. The CDR3 region has the DNA TGCGCCAGCAGCTTGGTACTGCAGAACACTGAAGCTTTCTTT. The chain is built from TRBV5-1 and TRBJ1-1; no definite D call. The CDR3 is 14 amino acids. CDR1 SGHRS and CDR2 YFSETQ come from the germline V gene. The V gene lost 0 bases and the J gene lost 1 base, with 7 bases spanning the gap.

This clone occurred a few times. The J gene is TRBJ2-5, the V gene TRBV4-1, with 7 bases aligning to TRBD2. The junction had 11 bases not matched to a gene; V was cut back by 0 bases and J by 4 bases. This CDR3 is built from 17 residues. CDR1 MGHRA and CDR2 YSYEKL come from the germline V gene. This chain's CDR3 is CASSQDQVGTTRETQYF. The CDR3 DNA reads TGCGCCAGCAGCCAAGATCAAGTAGGGACTACCCGAGAGACCCAGTACTTC.

The rearrangement joins TRBV30 to TRBJ1-1; D is perhaps TRBD1 (6 bases). Germline V gives CDR1 GTSNPN, CDR2 SVGIG (reference sequence). The CDR3 runs 13 residues. Trimming took 4 bases from V and 0 from J, leaving 9 bases between them. The CDR3 region has the DNA TGTGCCTGGAAAGGGGGTTTGAACACTGAAGCTTTCTTT. Its protein is CAWKGGLNTEAFF.

The V gene is TRBV11-2, the J gene TRBJ1-1, with 10 bases fitting TRBD1. This CDR3 contains 18 residues. CDR1 SGHAT and CDR2 FQNNGV come from the germline V gene. Germline trimming cut 4 bases from V and 0 bases from J; bases unmatched to any gene: 11. CDR3 coding DNA: TGTGCCAGCAGCTCACTCCTCCGGGACAGGGGATTGAACACTGAAGCTTTCTTT. Translated, it gives CASSSLLRDRGLNTEAFF.

This clone has only a few counts. This sequence joins TRBV2 and TRBJ1-6; D is possibly TRBD1 (6 bases). The CDR3 runs 14 residues. In germline, CDR1 is SNHLY, CDR2 FYNNEI. V dropped 8 bases and J dropped 5 bases, with 13 bases sitting between them. The CDR3 DNA reads as TGTGCCAGCTCCAAGGCAGGGGATAATTCACCCCTCCACTTT. This translates into CASSKAGDNSPLHF.

This clone has more than one count but fewer than ten. This chain connects TRBV10-3 to TRBJ2-3; 9 positions agree with TRBD1. CDR3 length: 17 residues. With V trimmed by 0 bases and J by 2 bases, 6 bases remained unmatched. In germline, CDR1 is ENHRY, CDR2 SYGVKD. The CDR3 loop reads CAISESIGTGNTDTQYF. CDR3 bases: TGTGCCATCAGTGAGTCGATCGGGACAGGGAACACAGATACGCAGTATTTT.

This clone was found a few times. V and J are TRBV5-1 and TRBJ1-6; 7 positions agree with TRBD1. Germline loops: CDR1 SGHRS, CDR2 YFSETQ. This CDR3 is built from 14 residues. Losses at the gene ends were 5 bases for V and 8 bases for J; bases not matched to a gene: 7. CDR3 in amino acids: CASRGRGIDSPLHF. The CDR3, as DNA: TGCGCCAGCAGGGGCAGGGGGATCGATTCACCCCTCCACTTT.

The rearrangement uses TRBV7-9 and TRBJ2-3, with 7 bases aligning to TRBD1. CDR3 length equals 16 residues. CDR1 SEHNR and CDR2 FQNEAQ come from the germline V gene (reference sequence). Trimming took 5 bases from V and 5 from J; bases not matched to a gene: 13. This chain's CDR3 is CASSPRDREIVDTQYF. The DNA of the CDR3 is TGTGCCAGCAGCCCCCGAGACAGGGAGATAGTAGATACGCAGTATTTT.

The chain is built from TRBV5-1 and TRBJ1-1; 10 bases agree with TRBD1. The V segment lost 2 bases and the J segment 5 bases; nucleotides outside the gene matches: 12. CDR1 and CDR2 from the germline V gene are SGHRS and YFSETQ. The CDR3 is 17 amino acids. Here the CDR3 DNA reads TGCGCCAGCAGCTTAGGGATCCGGGACAGGGGTTTAACTGAAGCTTTCTTT. It is translated as CASSLGIRDRGLTEAFF.

The V call is TRBV4-1, the J call TRBJ2-7, with TRBD2 matching 7 bases. After removal of 1 base from V and 1 base from J, the junction contained 1 base not matched to a gene. The CDR3 loop spans 14 amino acids. Germline V CDR1 and CDR2: MGHRA, YSYEKL. The chain's CDR3 is CASSQGEGSYEQYF. The CDR3, as DNA: TGCGCCAGCAGCCAAGGGGAGGGTTCCTACGAGCAGTACTTC.

The rearrangement joins TRBV7-9 to TRBJ2-7, with TRBD2 matching over 8 bases. The CDR3 is 12 amino acids. With 8 bases clipped from V and 8 bases from J, the junction kept 8 bases outside the gene matches. The germline V gene has CDR1 SEHNR and CDR2 FQNEAQ (reference sequence). The CDR3 protein is CASGTGGDQQYF. The CDR3 coding sequence is TGTGCCAGCGGCACCGGGGGGGATCAGCAGTACTTC.

The rearrangement joins TRBV25-1 to TRBJ2-3; 7 bases agree with TRBD1. The CDR3 runs 14 residues. Unmatched junction bases numbered 9, after V lost 6 bases and J lost 6 bases. CDR1 MGHDK and CDR2 SYGVNS come from the germline V gene. This chain's CDR3 is CASREGARLDTQYF. In DNA form, the CDR3 reads TGTGCCAGCAGAGAGGGGGCGAGGTTGGATACGCAGTATTTT.

The rearrangement links TRBV6-4 to TRBJ2-6; D perhaps matches TRBD1 (5 bases). Trimming took off 3 bases at V and 2 bases at J, with 8 bases between the two ends. Germline lookup yields CDR1 MRHNA and CDR2 SNTAGT. This CDR3 is 15 amino acids long. The CDR3 loop reads CASSEEGAGANVLTF. The CDR3 nucleotides are TGTGCCAGCAGTGAGGAAGGGGCTGGGGCCAACGTCCTGACTTTC.

This clone was counted a few times. The chain is built from TRBV9 and TRBJ2-7; D perhaps matches TRBD2 (6 bases). The germline V gene has CDR1 SGDLS and CDR2 YYNGEE. The CDR3 is 14 amino acids. V was shortened by 2 bases and J by 3 bases, with 12 bases between the two germline ends. The CDR3 region has the DNA TGTGCCAGCAGCGTTGGAGGGGAGGACTACGAGCAGTACTTC. Translated, it gives CASSVGGEDYEQYF. Using reference TRBV9 and TRBJ2-7 for the parts outside the CDR3, the full variable domain is DSGVTQTPKHLITATGQRVTLRCSPRSGDLSVYWYQQSLDQGLQFLIQYYNGEERAKGNILERFSAQQFPDLHSELNLSSLELGDSALYFCASSVGGEDYEQYFGPGTRLTVT.

The gene calls are TRBV11-2 and TRBJ1-5; no clear D. V was shortened by 5 bases and J by 7 bases, with 12 bases between the two germline ends. CDR3 length: 13 residues. CDR1 and CDR2 from the germline V gene are SGHAT and FQNNGV. The CDR3 sequence is CASSLGGGQPQHF. CDR3 in DNA: TGTGCCAGCAGCCTAGGCGGTGGCCAGCCCCAGCATTTT. The full variable domain, rest sourced from reference TRBV11-2 and TRBJ1-5, is EAGVAQSPRYKIIEKRQSVAFWCNPISGHATLYWYQQILGQGPKLLIQFQNNGVVDDSQLPKDRFSAERLKGVDSTLKIQPAKLEDSAVYLCASSLGGGQPQHFGDGTRLSIL.

This clone has a single count. The V call is TRBV2, the J call TRBJ1-5; D possibly corresponds to TRBD1 (5 bases). Trimming removed 6 bases at V and 7 bases at J, with 16 bases between. The V gene's germline CDR1 is SNHLY and CDR2 FYNNEI. The CDR3 is made up of 14 amino acids. CDR3 coding DNA: TGTGCCAGCAGCAAACTTGACAGAAAGCAGCCCCAGCATTTT. Amino acid sequence: CASSKLDRKQPQHF.

V gene TRBV30 combines with J gene TRBJ2-3, with 9 bases aligning to TRBD2. The length of the CDR3 is 15 residues. Trimming at V came to 1 base and at J to 4 bases, leaving 6 bases not matched to a gene. Germline V gene lookup returns CDR1 GTSNPN and CDR2 SVGIG (reference sequence). The CDR3 DNA sequence: TGTGCCTGGAGTGGCGGCGGGAGGGGAGCAGATACGCAGTATTTT. The encoded protein is CAWSGGGRGADTQYF.

This chain joins TRBV7-9 and TRBJ1-6; no clear D gene. Germline V CDR1 and CDR2: SEHNR, FQNEAQ (reference sequence). CDR3 length: 12 residues. The germline V and J ends were trimmed by 4 bases and 12 bases, with 10 bases remaining between them. CDR3 in DNA: TGTGCCAGCAGCTCCCACGGGGAACCCCTCCACTTT. It codes for CASSSHGEPLHF.

The chain carries TRBV28 and TRBJ1-2, with D hard to call. V was cut by 6 bases and J by 6 bases, with 11 bases left in between. The CDR3 sequence is 12 residues long. From germline, CDR1 is MDHEN and CDR2 SYDVKM. DNA for the CDR3: TGTGCCAGCAGCCCGGGAGGGCATGGCTACACCTTC. It yields the protein CASSPGGHGYTF.

The rearrangement joins TRBV29-1 to TRBJ1-1; no clear D. V was shortened by 6 bases and J by 1 base, with 12 bases between the two germline ends. This CDR3 region has 13 residues. CDR1 SQVTM and CDR2 ANQGSEA come from the germline V gene. The CDR3, as DNA: TGCAGCGTGTGTGCGCAATGGAACACTGAAGCTTTCTTT. It encodes CSVCAQWNTEAFF. The whole variable domain, remainder taken from reference TRBV29-1 and TRBJ1-1, is SAVISQKPSRDICQRGTSLTIQCQVDSQVTMMFWYRQQPGQSLTLIATANQGSEATYESGFVIDKFPISRPNLTFSTLTVSNMSPEDSSIYLCSVCAQWNTEAFFGQGTRLTVV.

The V call is TRBV6-4, the J call TRBJ2-3, with a weak D call TRBD1 (5 bases). The V and J ends lost 2 bases and 2 bases respectively, with 11 bases between them. This CDR3 has 15 residues. Germline lookup yields CDR1 MRHNA and CDR2 SNTAGT. The CDR3 sequence is CASSDPRRATDTQYF. The CDR3 DNA sequence: TGTGCCAGCAGTGACCCCCGCAGGGCCACAGATACGCAGTATTTT.

This chain uses TRBV27 with TRBJ2-3; 10 positions match TRBD1. Trimming removed 7 bases from V and 1 base from J; junction bases left unmatched: 11. In germline, CDR1 is MNHEY, CDR2 SMNVEV (reference sequence). The CDR3 contains 17 residues. The CDR3 DNA reads TGTGCCAGCACCACCCCCTCCGGGACAGGGGGCACAGATACGCAGTATTTT. This gives the protein CASTTPSGTGGTDTQYF.

The V and J genes are TRBV11-2 and TRBJ2-2, with D possibly TRBD1 on 5 matching bases. There are 14 residues in the CDR3. V lost 4 bases and J lost 3, with 9 bases in between. Germline V lookup: CDR1 SGHAT, CDR2 FQNNGV. CDR3 residues: CASSSTGYTGELFF. The CDR3 DNA is TGTGCCAGCAGCTCTACAGGCTACACCGGGGAGCTGTTTTTT.